This T cell receptor (beta chain) was found in a study of naive and memory T cell subsets. Study-wide findings and caveats: Between naive and memory subsets, TCR abundance power law exponents differed. A few larger clonotypes appeared in naive repertoires, especially CD8, possibly memory cells re-expressing CD45RA.

V shed 2 bases, J shed 6 bases, and the junction held 7 bases outside the gene matches. CDR1 MDHEN and CDR2 SYDVKM come from the germline V gene. CDR3 size: 17 residues. The beta constant-region primer was an equimolar mix of two oligonucleotides covering TRBC1 and TRBC2. The ligated cDNA underwent four PCR rounds using SP2 and nested alpha and beta constant-region primers. Using its own MiXCR run on the UMI-ligation and nested PCR reads, TCRdb lists one record per CDR3 protein. The repertoire has 120,000 to 150,000 distinct CDR3 sequences, approximately 20% of them found once; the top ten carry roughly 0.68%. Concerning this clonotype itself: Its antigen is still unknown.

This TCR derives from a human donor in good health. Sequencing was performed on naive CD8+ T cells from blood. This chain joins TRBV28 and TRBJ2-1, with TRBD2 identical over 13 bases. Here the CDR3 reads CASSLGLAGVVGNEQFF. The DNA of the CDR3 is TGTGCCAGCAGTTTAGGACTAGCGGGAGTGGTCGGCAATGAGCAGTTCTTC.